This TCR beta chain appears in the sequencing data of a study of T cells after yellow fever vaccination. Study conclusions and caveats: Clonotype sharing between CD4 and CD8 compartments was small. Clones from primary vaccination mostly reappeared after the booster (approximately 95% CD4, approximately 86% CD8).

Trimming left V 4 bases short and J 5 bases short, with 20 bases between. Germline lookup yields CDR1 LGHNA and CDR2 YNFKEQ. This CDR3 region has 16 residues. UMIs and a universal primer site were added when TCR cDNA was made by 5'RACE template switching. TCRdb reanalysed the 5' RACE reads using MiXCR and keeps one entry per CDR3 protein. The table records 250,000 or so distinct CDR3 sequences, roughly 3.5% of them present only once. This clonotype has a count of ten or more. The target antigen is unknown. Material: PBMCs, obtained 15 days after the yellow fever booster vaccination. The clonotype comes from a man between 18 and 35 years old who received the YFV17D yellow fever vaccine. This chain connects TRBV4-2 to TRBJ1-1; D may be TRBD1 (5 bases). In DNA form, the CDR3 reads TGTGCCAGCAGCCGGGTAGGATTGGGGGTTGGGACTGAAGCTTTCTTT. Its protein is CASSRVGLGVGTEAFF.